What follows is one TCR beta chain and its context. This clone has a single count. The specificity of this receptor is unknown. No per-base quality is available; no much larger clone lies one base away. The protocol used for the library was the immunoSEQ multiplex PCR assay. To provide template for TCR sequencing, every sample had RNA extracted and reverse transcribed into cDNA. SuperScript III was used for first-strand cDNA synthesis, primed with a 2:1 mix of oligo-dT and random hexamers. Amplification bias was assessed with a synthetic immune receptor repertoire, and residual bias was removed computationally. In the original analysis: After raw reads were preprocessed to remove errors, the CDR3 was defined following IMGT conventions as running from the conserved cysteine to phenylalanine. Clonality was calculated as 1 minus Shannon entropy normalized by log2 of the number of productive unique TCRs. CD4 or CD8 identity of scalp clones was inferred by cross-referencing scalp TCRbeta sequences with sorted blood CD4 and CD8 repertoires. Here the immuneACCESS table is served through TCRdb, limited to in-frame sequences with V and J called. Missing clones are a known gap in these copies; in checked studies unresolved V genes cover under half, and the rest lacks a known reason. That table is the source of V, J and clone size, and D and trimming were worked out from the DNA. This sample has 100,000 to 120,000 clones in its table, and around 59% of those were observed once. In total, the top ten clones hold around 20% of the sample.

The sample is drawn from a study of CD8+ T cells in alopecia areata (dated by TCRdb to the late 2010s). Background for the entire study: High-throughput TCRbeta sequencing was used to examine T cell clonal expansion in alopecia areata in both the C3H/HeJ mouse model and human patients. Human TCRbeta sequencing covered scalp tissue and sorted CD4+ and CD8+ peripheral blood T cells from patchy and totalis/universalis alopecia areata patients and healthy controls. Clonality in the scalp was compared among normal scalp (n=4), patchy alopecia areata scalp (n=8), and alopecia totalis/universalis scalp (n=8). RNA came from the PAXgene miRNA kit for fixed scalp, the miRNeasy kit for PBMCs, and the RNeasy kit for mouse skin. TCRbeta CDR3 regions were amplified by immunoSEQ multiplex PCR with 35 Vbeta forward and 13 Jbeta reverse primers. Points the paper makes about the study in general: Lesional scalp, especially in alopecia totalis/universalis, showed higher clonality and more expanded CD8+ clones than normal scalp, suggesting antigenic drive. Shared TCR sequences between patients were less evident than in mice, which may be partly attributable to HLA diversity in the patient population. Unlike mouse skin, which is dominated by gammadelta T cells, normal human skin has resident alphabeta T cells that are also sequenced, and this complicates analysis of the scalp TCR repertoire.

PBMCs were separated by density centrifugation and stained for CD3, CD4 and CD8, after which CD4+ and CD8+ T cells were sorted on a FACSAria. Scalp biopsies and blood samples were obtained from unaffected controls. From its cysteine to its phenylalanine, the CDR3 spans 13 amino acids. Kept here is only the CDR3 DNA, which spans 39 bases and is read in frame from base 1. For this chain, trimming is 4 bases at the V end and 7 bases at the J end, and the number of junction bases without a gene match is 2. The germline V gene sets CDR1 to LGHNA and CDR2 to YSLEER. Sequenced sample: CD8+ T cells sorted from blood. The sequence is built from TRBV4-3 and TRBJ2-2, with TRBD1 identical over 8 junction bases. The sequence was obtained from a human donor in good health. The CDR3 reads CASSRTGGGELFF. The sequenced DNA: TGCGCCAGCAGCCGTACAGGGGGCGGGGAGCTGTTTTTT.